These T cell receptor beta chains were read from a single sample in a study of technical replicates of blood from a handful of donors. Sequencing was performed with immunoSEQ multiplex PCR; in TCRdb, only in-frame clones are kept and a portion is missing. This sample yields about 95,000 clones, of which approximately 96% are seen a single time; 0.34% belongs to the top ten. Specimen: T cells isolated from PBMCs. These receptor sequences come from a human donor in good health. Each CDR3 is given with its conserved first and last residue. Each record gives: D gene, V gene, clone size, J gene, CDR3 protein, CDR3 DNA. D genes are given only for firm matches. Not all rows give a size; the values are once, few, many and, for expanded clones, a class.

TRBD1	TRBV6-6	NA	TRBJ1-2	CASSGPQGADYGYTF	TGTGCCAGCAGTGGACCGCAGGGGGCTGACTATGGCTACACCTTC
NA	TRBV4-1	once	TRBJ2-7	CASSQERGTYEQYF	TGCGCCAGCAGCCAAGAAAGGGGAACCTACGAGCAGTACTTC
TRBD2	TRBV19	NA	TRBJ2-7	CASSMEAGGQYEQYF	TGTGCCAGTAGTATGGAAGCGGGAGGTCAGTACGAGCAGTACTTC
NA	TRBV14	NA	TRBJ2-5	CASSQVGGPGTQYF	TGTGCCAGCAGCCAAGTAGGGGGACCTGGGACCCAGTACTTC
TRBD2	TRBV11-2	NA	TRBJ2-1	CASSLGGFSGNIYNEQFF	TGTGCCAGCAGCTTAGGAGGGTTTAGCGGGAATATCTACAATGAGCAGTTCTTC
NA	TRBV6-4	NA	TRBJ2-1	CASSQSGVNEQFF	TGTGCCAGCAGTCAATCCGGGGTAAATGAGCAGTTCTTC
TRBD1	TRBV6-5	NA	TRBJ1-2	CASSRTNRGDYGYTF	TGTGCCAGCAGTCGAACGAACAGGGGGGACTATGGCTACACCTTC
NA	TRBV19	NA	TRBJ1-5	CASGQPQHF	TGTGCCAGCGGTCAGCCCCAGCATTTT
NA	TRBV27	NA	TRBJ1-1	CASSFNRVVTEAFF	TGTGCCAGCAGTTTTAACAGGGTAGTCACTGAAGCTTTCTTT
NA	TRBV7-6	NA	TRBJ2-5	CASSLGRETQYF	TGTGCCAGCAGCTTGGGGCGGGAGACCCAGTACTTC
NA	TRBV7-8	NA	TRBJ1-2	CASSFGVRDYGYTF	TGTGCCAGCAGCTTCGGGGTTCGGGACTATGGCTACACCTTC
NA	TRBV2	few	TRBJ2-1	CASSEREGNEQFF	TGTGCCAGCAGTGAGAGGGAAGGCAATGAGCAGTTCTTC
TRBD2	TRBV18	once	TRBJ2-7	CASSPGAGALIYEQYF	TGTGCCAGCTCACCTGGAGCGGGAGCCCTAATCTACGAGCAGTACTTC
NA	TRBV7-8	NA	TRBJ2-6	CASSPGSGANVLTF	TGTGCCAGCAGCCCGGGGTCTGGGGCCAACGTCCTGACTTTC
TRBD2	TRBV7-9	NA	TRBJ2-1	CASSTDSGLGNNEQFF	TGTGCCAGCAGCACAGATAGCGGGTTGGGGAACAATGAGCAGTTCTTC
TRBD1	TRBV9	NA	TRBJ1-5	CASSVGTGNSNQPQHF	TGTGCCAGCAGCGTAGGGACAGGTAATAGCAATCAGCCCCAGCATTTT
TRBD2	TRBV19	NA	TRBJ2-3	CASNGGRSRDTQYF	TGTGCCAGTAACGGCGGGAGGAGCCGAGATACGCAGTATTTT
NA	TRBV5-1	NA	TRBJ2-1	CASSRRSGSNEQFF	TGCGCCAGCAGTAGGCGAAGCGGATCAAATGAGCAGTTCTTC
TRBD2	TRBV10-3	once	TRBJ2-7	CAISGARALAGGPVYEQYF	TGTGCCATCAGTGGGGCTAGGGCGCTAGCGGGAGGGCCGGTTTACGAGCAGTACTTC
TRBD1	TRBV29-1	NA	TRBJ1-2	CSVGGQGLGYTF	TGCAGCGTTGGGGGACAGGGTCTTGGCTACACCTTC
NA	TRBV7-8	NA	TRBJ2-7	CASSLASLGANTNRFLFYEQYF	TGTGCCAGCAGCTTAGCCTCGCTAGGAGCTAATACCAACCGATTCCTTTTCTACGAGCAGTACTTC
TRBD2	TRBV29-1	NA	TRBJ2-7	CSVTRLAGPYEQYF	TGCAGCGTTACCCGACTAGCGGGCCCCTACGAGCAGTACTTC
NA	TRBV19	NA	TRBJ1-1	CASSIDRLTEAFF	TGTGCCAGTAGTATTGACAGGCTCACTGAAGCTTTCTTT
NA	TRBV7-9	once	TRBJ2-3	CASSIGSLTDTQYF	TGTGCCAGCAGCATTGGCTCCCTCACAGATACGCAGTATTTT
NA	TRBV4-1	once	TRBJ2-5	CASSQEPRMYQETQYF	TGCGCCAGCAGCCAAGAGCCCAGGATGTACCAAGAGACCCAGTACTTC
NA	TRBV9	NA	TRBJ1-2	CASSVGGLNYGYTF	TGTGCCAGCAGCGTAGGCGGCCTGAACTATGGCTACACCTTC
NA	TRBV19	NA	TRBJ2-7	CASSISSDRAYEQYF	TGTGCCAGTAGTATATCAAGCGACAGAGCCTACGAGCAGTACTTC
NA	TRBV7-7	NA	TRBJ1-2	CASSLEAQRFLYNYGYTF	TGTGCCAGCAGCTTAGAAGCGCAGAGATTCCTTTATAACTATGGCTACACCTTC
NA	TRBV6-5	NA	TRBJ1-1	CASSPGMNTEAFF	TGTGCCAGCAGTCCGGGGATGAACACTGAAGCTTTCTTT